The sequence of this T cell receptor beta chain was determined in a study of T cells in Graves' hyperthyroidism and ophthalmopathy. CDR1 is SGHTA and CDR2 is FQGNSA in the germline V gene. Deletions cut 6 bases from V and 4 bases from J, with 10 bases between. The CDR3 loop spans 12 amino acids. Worth noting for this clonotype: Its antigen is still unknown.

The study left out patients who had uncontrolled infection, other autoimmune disease, pregnancy or lactation. Clinical symptoms, serum thyroxine, TRAb, thyroid ultrasound and orbital computed tomography informed diagnoses. Findings of the study overall: In simple terms, a model built on 13 V-J features told ophthalmopathy apart from stable hyperthyroidism. Most clonotypes that expanded in the thyroid above 0.001 also showed up in blood.

RNA transcripts provided the source from which TCR beta CDR3 regions were amplified. The primer set for the first-round RT-PCR of the TCR CDR3 was HTBI. TCRdb independently ran MiXCR on the multiplex PCR reads; one entry per CDR3 protein. The sample records 500,000 to 600,000 distinct CDR3 sequences, roughly 46% being singletons. The chain links TRBV7-2 to TRBJ2-7; no reliable D call. Sequenced input: peripheral blood or thyroid tissue (not recorded which). The sequence came from an adult woman with Graves' disease, either hyperthyroidism or ophthalmopathy (not recorded which). CDR3 DNA: TGTGCCAGCAGTTTCAACCTGTACGAGCAGTACTTC. Protein: CASSFNLYEQYF.